What follows is one TCR beta chain and its context. What it recognizes is unknown. Other DNA variants within this sample encode the same CDR3. The data originate from a study of shared clonotypes between healthy human individuals. Study-wide findings and caveats: At large depth, rarefaction still showed sorted-subset sequencing to be incomplete.

It was CD45RO-negative cells, positively selected for CCR7, that made up naive CD8 cells, with terminally differentiated effector memory CD45RA+ cells excluded. At deep level, the assay was performed. In the authors' methods: ImmunoSEQ only sent back junction sequences with no quality scores, so filtering was done differently. Method: immunoSEQ multiplex PCR; TCRdb's copy keeps in-frame clones and lacks some. D and trimming were read from the DNA, whereas the V and J calls and clone size are those reported in that table. The table lists approximately 2,000,000 clones, about 94% of them singletons. The germline V gene encodes CDR1 MNHEY and CDR2 SMNVEV (reference sequence). J was trimmed by 2 bases and V by 5 bases; bases with no gene match: 5. This CDR3 is built from 14 residues.

The clonotype was recovered from a man between 18 and 35 years old in good health. Some clones in this sample may be carry-over from other donors' samples. The rearrangement links TRBV27 to TRBJ2-5, with TRBD2 identical over 7 bases. Material: naive CD8+ T cells from PBMCs. The DNA of the CDR3 is TGTGCCAGCAGTCCGGGACTAAATCAAGAGACCCAGTACTTC. Its translation: CASSPGLNQETQYF.